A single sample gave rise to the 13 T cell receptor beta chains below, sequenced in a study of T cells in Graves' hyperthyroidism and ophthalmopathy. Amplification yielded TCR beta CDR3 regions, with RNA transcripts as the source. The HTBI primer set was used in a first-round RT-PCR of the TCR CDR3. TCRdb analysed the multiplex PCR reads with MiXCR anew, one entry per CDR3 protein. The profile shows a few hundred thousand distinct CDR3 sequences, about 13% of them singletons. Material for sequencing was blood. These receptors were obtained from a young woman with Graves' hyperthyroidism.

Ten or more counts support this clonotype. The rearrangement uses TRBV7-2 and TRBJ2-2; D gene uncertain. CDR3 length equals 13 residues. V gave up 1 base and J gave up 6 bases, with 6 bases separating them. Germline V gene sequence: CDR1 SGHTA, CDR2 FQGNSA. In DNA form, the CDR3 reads TGTGCCAGCAGCTTAGATGGGTCCGGGGAGCTGTTTTTT. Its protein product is CASSLDGSGELFF.

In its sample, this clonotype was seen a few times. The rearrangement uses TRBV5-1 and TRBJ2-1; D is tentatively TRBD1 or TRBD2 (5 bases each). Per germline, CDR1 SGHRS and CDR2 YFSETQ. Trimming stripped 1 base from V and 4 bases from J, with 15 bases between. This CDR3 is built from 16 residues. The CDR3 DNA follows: TGCGCCAGCAGCTTGAGGGGCGGGCAGTATTACAATGAGCAGTTCTTC. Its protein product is CASSLRGGQYYNEQFF.

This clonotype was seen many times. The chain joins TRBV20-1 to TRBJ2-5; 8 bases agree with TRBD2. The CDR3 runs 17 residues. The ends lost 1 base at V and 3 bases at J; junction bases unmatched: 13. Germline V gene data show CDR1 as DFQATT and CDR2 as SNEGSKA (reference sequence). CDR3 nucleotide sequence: TGCAGTGCTAGAGTGGGCAGCGGGAGTATCGGGGAAGAGACCCAGTACTTC. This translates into CSARVGSGSIGEETQYF.

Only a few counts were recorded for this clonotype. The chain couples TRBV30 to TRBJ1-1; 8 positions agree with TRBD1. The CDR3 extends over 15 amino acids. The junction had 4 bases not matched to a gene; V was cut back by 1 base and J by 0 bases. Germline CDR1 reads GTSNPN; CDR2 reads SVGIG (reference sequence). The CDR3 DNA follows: TGTGCCTGGAGTGACAGGGGGTACATGAACACTGAAGCTTTCTTT. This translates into CAWSDRGYMNTEAFF. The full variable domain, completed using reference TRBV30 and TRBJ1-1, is SQTIHQWPATLVQPVGSPLSLECTVEGTSNPNLYWYRQAAGRGLQLLFYSVGIGQISSEVPQNLSASRPQDRQFILSSKKLLLSDSGFYLCAWSDRGYMNTEAFFGQGTRLTVV.

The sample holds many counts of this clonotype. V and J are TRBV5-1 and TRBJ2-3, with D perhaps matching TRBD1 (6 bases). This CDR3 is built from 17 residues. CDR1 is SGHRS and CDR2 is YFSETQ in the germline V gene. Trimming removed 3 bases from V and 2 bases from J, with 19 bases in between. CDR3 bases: TGCGCCAGCAGCTCCTCCCCGGGACACCGAATCACAGATACGCAGTATTTT. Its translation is CASSSSPGHRITDTQYF.

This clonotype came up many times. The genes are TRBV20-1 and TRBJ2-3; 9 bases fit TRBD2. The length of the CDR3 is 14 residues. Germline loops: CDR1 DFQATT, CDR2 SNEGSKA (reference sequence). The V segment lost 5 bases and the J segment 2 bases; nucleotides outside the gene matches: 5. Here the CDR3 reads CSAPRLAVTDTQYF. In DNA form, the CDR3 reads TGCAGTGCTCCACGACTAGCGGTCACAGATACGCAGTATTTT.

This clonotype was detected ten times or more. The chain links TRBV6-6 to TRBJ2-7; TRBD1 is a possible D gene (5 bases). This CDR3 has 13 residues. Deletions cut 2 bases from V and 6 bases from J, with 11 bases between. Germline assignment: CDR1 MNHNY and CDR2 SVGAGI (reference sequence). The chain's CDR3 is CASSYQGGAEQYF. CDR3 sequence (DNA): TGTGCCAGCAGTTACCAGGGTGGGGCCGAGCAGTACTTC.

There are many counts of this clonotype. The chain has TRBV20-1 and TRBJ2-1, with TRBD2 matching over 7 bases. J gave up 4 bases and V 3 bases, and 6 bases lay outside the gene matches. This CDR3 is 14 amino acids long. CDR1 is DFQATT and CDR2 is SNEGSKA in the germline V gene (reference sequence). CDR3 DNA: TGCAGTGCTAGCCTGCAGCGGGGATACAATGAGCAGTTCTTC. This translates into CSASLQRGYNEQFF.

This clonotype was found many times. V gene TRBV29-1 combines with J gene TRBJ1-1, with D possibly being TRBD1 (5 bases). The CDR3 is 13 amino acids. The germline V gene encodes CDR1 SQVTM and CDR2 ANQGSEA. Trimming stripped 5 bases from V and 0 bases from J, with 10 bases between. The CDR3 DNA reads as TGCAGCGTTTCCTCGGGGCTGAACACTGAAGCTTTCTTT. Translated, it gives CSVSSGLNTEAFF.

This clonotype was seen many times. DNA for the CDR3: TGTGCCAGCAGCCAAGGTCCCGGGAGGGGGAACACCGGGGAGCTGTTTTTT. Its translation: CASSQGPGRGNTGELFF. The chain joins TRBV3-1 to TRBJ2-2; TRBD2 matches 8 bases. Per germline, CDR1 LGHDT and CDR2 YNNKEL (reference sequence). The CDR3 length is 17 residues. After removal of 1 base from V and 1 base from J, the junction contained 5 bases not matched to a gene.

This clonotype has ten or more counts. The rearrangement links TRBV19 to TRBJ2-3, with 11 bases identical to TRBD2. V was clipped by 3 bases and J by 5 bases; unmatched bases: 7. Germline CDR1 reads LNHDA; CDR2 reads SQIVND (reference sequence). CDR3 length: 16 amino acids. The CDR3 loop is CASSIGLAGLIDTQYF. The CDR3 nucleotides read TGTGCCAGTAGTATCGGACTAGCGGGCCTCATAGATACGCAGTATTTT.

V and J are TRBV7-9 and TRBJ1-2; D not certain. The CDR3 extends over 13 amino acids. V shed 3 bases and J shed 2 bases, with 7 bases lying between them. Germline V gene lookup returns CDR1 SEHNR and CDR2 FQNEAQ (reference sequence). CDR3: CASSFPENYGYTF. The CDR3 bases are TGTGCCAGCAGCTTCCCGGAAAACTATGGCTACACCTTC.

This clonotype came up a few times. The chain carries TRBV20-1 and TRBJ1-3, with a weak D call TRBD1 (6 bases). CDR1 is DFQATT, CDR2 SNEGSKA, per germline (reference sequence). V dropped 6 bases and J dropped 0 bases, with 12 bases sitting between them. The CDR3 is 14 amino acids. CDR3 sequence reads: CSASQGFSGNTIYF. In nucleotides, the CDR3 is TGCAGTGCCTCACAGGGATTCTCTGGAAACACCATATATTTT.